This TCR beta chain was recovered during a study of CD8+ T cells in alopecia areata. Overall study findings and caveats: Across lesional scalp, and particularly alopecia totalis/universalis, clonality surpassed that of normal scalp. Throughout tofacitinib, many expanded lesional clones continued to persist in scalp and blood.

Note on this clone: The target antigen is unknown.

The germline V gene has CDR1 SGHAT and CDR2 FQNNGV. V dropped 4 bases and J dropped 3; count of bases not matched to a gene: 6. CDR3 length: 14 residues. Extracted RNA was reverse transcribed, and the resulting cDNA served as sequencing template. TCRdb's copy holds only in-frame clones and misses some; the assay was immunoSEQ multiplex PCR. The table has about 140,000 clones, about 88% seen once. The treatment denotes: oral pan-JAK inhibitor, 5-10 mg twice daily. Peripheral blood and lesional scalp punch biopsies were taken from alopecia areata patients. This receptor was taken from a human donor with alopecia areata. The specimen comprised CD8+ T cells sorted from blood, sampled at week 4, from a patient treated with tofacitinib. The chain couples TRBV11-2 to TRBJ2-7, with 7 bases matching TRBD2. CDR3 bases: TGTGCCAGCAGCTATCTAGCGGAGCGCTACGAGCAGTACTTC. Protein product: CASSYLAERYEQYF.